Listed here is a single T cell receptor (beta chain). This sample was taken from a study of control samples from healthy donors and cancer patients. Deletions cut 5 bases from V and 4 bases from J, with 8 bases between. This CDR3 region has 13 residues. Germline CDR1 reads KGHDR; CDR2 reads SFDVKD. Measured with immunoSEQ multiplex PCR; TCRdb has only the in-frame clones, and not every one. The sample yields about 65,000 clones, 90% seen once. The clonotype comes from a woman in her fifties or sixties with colorectal cancer. The gene calls are TRBV24-1 and TRBJ1-5; D uncertain. Input material: PBMCs. The DNA for the CDR3 is TGTGCCACCAGTGTGGGCTCTAATCAGCCCCAGCATTTT. As protein: CATSVGSNQPQHF.